This TCR beta chain emerged from a study of blood T cell repertoires in COVID-19 (dated by TCRdb to 2018 to 2021). For the wider study: Samples covering the acute and convalescent phases of COVID-19 were provided by collaborators in the United States, Italy and Spain. The material from the prospective study consisted of cDNA or gDNA derived from T cells, B-cell-depleted T cells, or PBMCs. The dataset comprised deeply sampled blood TCRbeta repertoires from subjects exposed to, actively infected with, or recovered from COVID-19. The repertoires were made available in a free public database intended to serve as a resource for research on the immune response to SARS-CoV-2. The samples were drawn from two sources: the first 160 participants of the ongoing ImmuneRACE study, and 1,200 or so subjects contributed by 6 global collaborators. A de-identified subject ID, COVID-19 status, age in years and sex were almost always included in the sample metadata. Where HLA class I and class II types were available, the types were taken from metadata supplied by the sample provider, not from assay-based typing. The paper's findings and limits, for the study overall: How much clinical and demographic metadata was included differed by source and by participant, and the metadata was provided uncurated.

TCRbeta CDR3 regions were amplified from genomic DNA using the immunoSEQ Assay, a bias-controlled multiplex PCR. The study's own analysis went as follows. The number of nucleated cells in each sample was estimated from the amplification of reference gene primers within the assay. To quantify the absolute abundance of each unique TCRbeta CDR3 rearrangement, sequence reads were collapsed and filtered. Productive Simpson clonality was computed per sample as the square root of Simpson's diversity index over productive rearrangements. TCRdb mirrors the immuneACCESS table, restricted to in-frame sequences. Some clones are absent from its copies; in checked studies, under half trace to an unresolved V gene, and the reason for the others is unknown. D and trimming come from the DNA, and the V and J calls and clone size come from that table. The sample includes 230,000 or so clones, with around 90% observed a single time. Approximately 15% of the sample lies in the top ten.

A remark on this clone: The antigen it binds to is not known. Base quality data are lacking; no much larger clone is found one base away.

In the prospective study, participants were about 18 to 100 years old, resided in about two dozen geographic areas of the United States, and were enrolled through a virtual design. Cohort assignment in the prospective study relied on participant-reported clinical history from a screening survey and a study questionnaire. In the prospective study, mobile phlebotomists collected whole blood, serum and a nasopharyngeal or oropharyngeal swab from each participant. Additional blood draws and questionnaires over a roughly two-month period could optionally be provided by prospective study participants. Prospective study blood samples were shipped either frozen or at room temperature before DNA extraction. The cysteine opens and the phenylalanine closes a CDR3 of 15 amino acids. Only CDR3 DNA remains: 45 bases, in frame from the first base. As encoded in the germline V gene, CDR1 is SGDLS while CDR2 is YYNGEE. Germline trimming: 4 bases from V, 6 bases from J; junction bases outside gene matches: 7.

The sequence links TRBV9 to TRBJ2-1, and TRBD2 matches 10 of the central bases. Sample: PBMCs or T cells enriched from blood (not recorded which). This receptor was obtained from a woman between 50 and 59 years old with acute COVID-19. DNA sequence: TGTGCCAGCAGCTCTTCCGGGACTAGCGTCAATGAGCAGTTCTTC. Protein translation: CASSSSGTSVNEQFF.